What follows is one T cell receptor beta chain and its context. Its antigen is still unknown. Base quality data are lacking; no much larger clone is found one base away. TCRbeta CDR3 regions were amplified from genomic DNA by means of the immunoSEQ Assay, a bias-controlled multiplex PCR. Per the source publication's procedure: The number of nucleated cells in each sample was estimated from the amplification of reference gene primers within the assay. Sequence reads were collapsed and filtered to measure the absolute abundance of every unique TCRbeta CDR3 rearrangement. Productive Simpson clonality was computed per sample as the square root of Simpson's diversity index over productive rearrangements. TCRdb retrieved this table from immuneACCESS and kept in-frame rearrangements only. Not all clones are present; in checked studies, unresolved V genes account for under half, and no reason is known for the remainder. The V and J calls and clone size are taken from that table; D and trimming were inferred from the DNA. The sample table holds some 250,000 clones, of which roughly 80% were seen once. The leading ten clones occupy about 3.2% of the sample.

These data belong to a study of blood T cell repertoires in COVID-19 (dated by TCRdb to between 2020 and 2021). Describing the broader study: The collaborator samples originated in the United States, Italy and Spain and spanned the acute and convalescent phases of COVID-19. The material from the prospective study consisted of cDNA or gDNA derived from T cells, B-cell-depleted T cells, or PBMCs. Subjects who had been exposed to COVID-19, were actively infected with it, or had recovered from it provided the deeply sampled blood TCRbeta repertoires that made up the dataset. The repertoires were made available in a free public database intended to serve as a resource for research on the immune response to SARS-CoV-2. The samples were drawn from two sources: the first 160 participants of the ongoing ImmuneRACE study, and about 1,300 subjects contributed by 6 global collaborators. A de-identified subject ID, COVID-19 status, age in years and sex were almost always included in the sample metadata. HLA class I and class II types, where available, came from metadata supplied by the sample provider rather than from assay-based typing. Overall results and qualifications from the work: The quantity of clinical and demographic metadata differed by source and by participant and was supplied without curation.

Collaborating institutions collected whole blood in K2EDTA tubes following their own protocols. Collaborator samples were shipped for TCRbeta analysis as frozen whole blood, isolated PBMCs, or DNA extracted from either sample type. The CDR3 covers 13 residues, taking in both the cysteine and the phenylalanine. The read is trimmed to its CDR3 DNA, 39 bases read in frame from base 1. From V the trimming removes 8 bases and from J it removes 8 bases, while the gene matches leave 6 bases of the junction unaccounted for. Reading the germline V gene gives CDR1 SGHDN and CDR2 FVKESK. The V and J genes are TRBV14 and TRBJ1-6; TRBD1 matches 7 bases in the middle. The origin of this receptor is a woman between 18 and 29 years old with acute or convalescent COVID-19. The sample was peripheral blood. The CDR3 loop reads CASRGTAHSPLHF. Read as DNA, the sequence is TGTGCCAGCCGCGGGACAGCTCATTCACCCCTCCACTTT.